The rows below give T cell receptor beta chains drawn from one sample of a study of radiotherapy plus CTLA-4 blockade in lung cancer. TCRdb's copy holds only in-frame clones and misses some; the assay was immunoSEQ multiplex PCR. The sample includes approximately 76,000 clones, more than 60% seen only once; the top ten take less than 4%. This material consisted of peripheral blood, taken from a patient treated with radiotherapy plus ipilimumab. Receptors were obtained from a human donor with non-small cell lung cancer who had a partial response to radiotherapy plus ipilimumab. Some clones in this sample may be carry-over from other donors' samples. The CDR3 runs from the conserved cysteine through the conserved F or W. The order of the fields is clone size, D gene, V gene, J gene, CDR3 DNA, CDR3 protein. A D gene is named only where the DNA matches it firmly. Clone size is given for some rows only: seen once, a few or many times, or a class if the clone is expanded.

>NA|NA|TRBV9|TRBJ2-7
TGTGCCAGCAGCGTAGGAGCGGATTACGAGCAGTACTTC
CASSVGADYEQYF
>NA|TRBD1|TRBV7-9|TRBJ1-5
TGTGCCAGCAGCTGGGACAGGGGAACCCAGCATTTT
CASSWDRGTQHF
>NA|TRBD2|TRBV27|TRBJ2-1
TGTGCCAGCAGTTCCCCGGAGGCTAGCGGGAGCGATGAGCAGTTCTTC
CASSSPEASGSDEQFF
>NA|NA|TRBV7-2|TRBJ2-3
TGTGCCAGCAGCCCGGGACAGAGGGCGGGAACGGGAGATACGCAGTATTTT
CASSPGQRAGTGDTQYF
>NA|NA|TRBV19|TRBJ2-3
TGTGCCAGTAGTATGGAGCGAAGTAGCGGAGGCACAGATACGCAGTATTTT
CASSMERSSGGTDTQYF
>NA|NA|TRBV20-1|TRBJ1-2
TGCAGTGCTAGAGAGGTTGGAGGAGACACCTTC
CSAREVGGDTF
>NA|TRBD1|TRBV7-9|TRBJ1-1
TGTGCCAGCAGAACTGGGACAGGGCTTCCTACCACTGAAGCTTTCTTT
CASRTGTGLPTTEAFF
>NA|TRBD1|TRBV7-2|TRBJ1-4
TGTGCCAGCAGCAATCAGGGGGGACGTGAAAAACTGTTTTTT
CASSNQGGREKLFF
>NA|TRBD1|TRBV7-8|TRBJ2-7
TGTGCCAGCAGCCCTCAGACAGGGGGAGCCTACGAGCAGTACTTC
CASSPQTGGAYEQYF
>NA|NA|TRBV18|TRBJ2-3
TGTGCCAGCTCTCCCGGAACCGGAGGCGATACGCAGTATTTT
CASSPGTGGDTQYF
>NA|NA|TRBV11-3|TRBJ1-1
TGTGCCAGTGGGGGCAGGGTGGAGATGAACACTGAAGCTTTCTTT
CASGGRVEMNTEAFF
>NA|NA|TRBV28|TRBJ1-5
TGTGCCAGCAGTTTTAGAAGTCAGCCCCAGCATTTT
CASSFRSQPQHF
>NA|NA|TRBV11-2|TRBJ2-1
TGTGCCAGCAGCTTCACTGGCTACAATGAGCAGTTCTTC
CASSFTGYNEQFF
>NA|TRBD1|TRBV27|TRBJ2-4
TGTGCCAGCAGTTTATTTACGCCCGGGACAGGGGGGGACATTCAGTACTTC
CASSLFTPGTGGDIQYF
>NA|NA|TRBV19|TRBJ2-3
TGTGCCAGTAATGGGCGGGGCACAGATACGCAGTATTTT
CASNGRGTDTQYF
>NA|TRBD1|TRBV7-7|TRBJ2-7
TGTGCCAGCAGCTTAGACAGGGGGCGCGAGCAGTACTTC
CASSLDRGREQYF
>NA|TRBD2|TRBV29-1|TRBJ2-3
TGCAGCGTGTCCCGGGACTATCAAATCACAGATACGCAGTATTTT
CSVSRDYQITDTQYF
>NA|TRBD2|TRBV5-1|TRBJ2-1
TGCGCCAGCAGCTCGGTCGGGGGGGTGAGTAATAATGAGCAGTTCTTC
CASSSVGGVSNNEQFF
>NA|TRBD2|TRBV6-6|TRBJ2-1
TGTGCCAGCAGTTCCGTAGCGGGGGCCCCAGAGCAGTTCTTC
CASSSVAGAPEQFF
>NA|NA|TRBV10-1|TRBJ2-1
TGCGCCAGCAGGTCCGGAGGGGCCAGGAATGAGCAGTTCTTC
CASRSGGARNEQFF
>NA|NA|TRBV28|TRBJ2-2
TGTGCCAGCAGGCGCCCGCCGAACACCGGGGAGCTGTTTTTT
CASRRPPNTGELFF
>NA|NA|TRBV7-9|TRBJ1-6
TGTGCCAGCAGCCCCGACCGGAGCTCCTATAATTCACCCCTCCACTTT
CASSPDRSSYNSPLHF
>NA|TRBD2|TRBV9|TRBJ2-5
TGTGCCAGCAGCGTGCGGGGGGGCAGGGAGACCCAGTACTTC
CASSVRGGRETQYF
>NA|NA|TRBV6-5|TRBJ1-3
TGTGCCAGCAGTTACTCGAGGACAGACTCTGGAAACACCATATATTTT
CASSYSRTDSGNTIYF
>NA|NA|TRBV28|TRBJ2-6
TGTGCCAGCAGTTCAGGGGTCTCTGGGGCCAACGTCCTGACTTTC
CASSSGVSGANVLTF
>NA|NA|TRBV19|TRBJ1-2
TGTGCCAGTAGTATGACCGGGAAGGCGGGAGGCTACACCTTC
CASSMTGKAGGYTF
>NA|TRBD2|TRBV12-5|TRBJ2-7
TGTGCTAGTGGTTACGAGGGGGTCGCTAGCGGGGGAATCTCCTACGAGCAGTACTTC
CASGYEGVASGGISYEQYF
>few|NA|TRBV6-5|TRBJ1-6
TGTGCCAGCAGTTACTCGGACGGGGCGGGAAATTCACCCCTCCACTTT
CASSYSDGAGNSPLHF
>NA|NA|TRBV7-9|TRBJ2-7
TGTGCCAGCGGCCCGGGACATTCAACCTACGAGCAGTACTTC
CASGPGHSTYEQYF
>few|NA|TRBV7-7|TRBJ2-5
TGTGCCAGGAAAACGACGAGGCGGAGACCCCAAGAGACCCAGTACTTC
CARKTTRRRPQETQYF
>NA|NA|TRBV19|TRBJ1-1
TGTGCCAGTAGGGCTGCCCAGAACACTGAAGCTTTCTTT
CASRAAQNTEAFF